This entry describes one T cell receptor (beta chain). As yet, its antigen is unknown. The sample belongs to a study of cytomegalovirus exposure and HLA in healthy donors. Study-level information: A subsequent analysis stated that the 110 or so validation repertoires were run on the same platform as the roughly 670 first-cohort repertoires.

Profiling relied on immunoSEQ multiplex PCR, and the TCRdb table lists in-frame clones only, not all of them. Among hundreds of thousands of clones listed, around 86% were seen once. Between the trimmed V and J ends, which lost 5 bases and 7 bases, there was a span of 6 bases. This CDR3 comprises 11 residues. From germline, CDR1 is MNHEY and CDR2 SVGAGI. General study points: Rare sequences made up most TCRs, while some public TCRs were found in many donors.

The sequence came from a woman between 18 and 29 years old in good health and CMV-seropositive. Sequenced sample: PBMCs. The chain has TRBV6-5 and TRBJ2-1, with TRBD2 as a possible D gene (5 bases). CDR3 sequence reads: CASSTRNEQFF. In nucleotides, the CDR3 is TGTGCCAGCAGTACTAGGAATGAGCAGTTCTTC.